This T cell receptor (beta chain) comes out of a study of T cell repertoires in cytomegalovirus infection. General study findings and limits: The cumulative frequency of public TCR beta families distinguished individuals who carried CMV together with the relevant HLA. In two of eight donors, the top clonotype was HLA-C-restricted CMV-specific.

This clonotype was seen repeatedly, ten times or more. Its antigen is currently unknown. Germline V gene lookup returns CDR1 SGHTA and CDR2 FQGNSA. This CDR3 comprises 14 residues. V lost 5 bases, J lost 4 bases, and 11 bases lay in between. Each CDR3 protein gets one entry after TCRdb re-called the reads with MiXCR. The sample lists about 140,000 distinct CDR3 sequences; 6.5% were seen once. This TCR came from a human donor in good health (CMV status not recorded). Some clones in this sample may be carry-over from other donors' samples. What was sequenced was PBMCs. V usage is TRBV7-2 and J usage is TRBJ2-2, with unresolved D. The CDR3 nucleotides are TGTGCCAGCAGCCAACAGTGGACCACCGGGGAGCTGTTTTTT. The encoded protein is CASSQQWTTGELFF.